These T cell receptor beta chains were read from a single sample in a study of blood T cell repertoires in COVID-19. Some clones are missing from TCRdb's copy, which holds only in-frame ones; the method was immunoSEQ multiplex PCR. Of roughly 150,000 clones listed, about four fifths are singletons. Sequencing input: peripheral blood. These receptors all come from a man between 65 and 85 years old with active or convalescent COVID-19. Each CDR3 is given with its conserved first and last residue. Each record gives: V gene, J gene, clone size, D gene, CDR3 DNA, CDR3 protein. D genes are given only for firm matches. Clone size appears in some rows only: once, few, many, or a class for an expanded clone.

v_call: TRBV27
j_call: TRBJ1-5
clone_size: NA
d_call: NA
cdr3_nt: TGTGCCAGCAGTCCACTTGCGATCCAGGGAAATAGCAATCAGCCCCAGCATTTT
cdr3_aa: CASSPLAIQGNSNQPQHF

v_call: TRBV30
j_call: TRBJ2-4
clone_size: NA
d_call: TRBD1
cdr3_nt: TGTGCCTGGAGTTTAACGGGACAGGCCACGATAGCCAAAAACATTCAGTACTTC
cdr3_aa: CAWSLTGQATIAKNIQYF

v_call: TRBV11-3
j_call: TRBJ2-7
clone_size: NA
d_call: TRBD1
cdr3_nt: TGTGCCAGCAGCTCACGACAGGGAGACGGCGAGCAGTACTTC
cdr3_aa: CASSSRQGDGEQYF

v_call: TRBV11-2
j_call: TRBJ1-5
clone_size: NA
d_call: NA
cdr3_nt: TGTGCCAGCAGCTTAACGGACTACCAGCCCCAGCATTTT
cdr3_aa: CASSLTDYQPQHF

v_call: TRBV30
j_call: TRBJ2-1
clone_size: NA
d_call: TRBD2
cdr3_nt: TGTGCCTGGAGTGTGGCGGCGGGGGGTGAGCAGTTCTTC
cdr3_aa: CAWSVAAGGEQFF

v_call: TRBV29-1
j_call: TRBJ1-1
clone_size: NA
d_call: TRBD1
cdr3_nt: TGCAGCGTCGGACAGGGGGCGCGAGTCACTGAAGCTTTCTTT
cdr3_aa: CSVGQGARVTEAFF

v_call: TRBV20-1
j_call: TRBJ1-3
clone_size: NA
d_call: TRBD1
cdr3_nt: TGCAGTGCTATTGACAGGGAAACCGGAAACACCATATATTTT
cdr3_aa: CSAIDRETGNTIYF

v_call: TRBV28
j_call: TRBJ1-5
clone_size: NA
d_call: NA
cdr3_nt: TGTGCCAGCAGTAGAGGCGGGAGTAGCAATCAGCCCCAGCATTTT
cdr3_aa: CASSRGGSSNQPQHF

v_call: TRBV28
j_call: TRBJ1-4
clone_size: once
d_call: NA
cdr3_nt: TGTGCCAGCAGTTTAGGCGGGGCGGGAGAAAAACTGTTTTTT
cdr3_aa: CASSLGGAGEKLFF

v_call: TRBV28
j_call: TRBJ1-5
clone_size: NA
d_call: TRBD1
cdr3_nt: TGTGCCAGCAGTACCCCCCCGGGACAGGAATATAGCAATCAGCCCCAGCATTTT
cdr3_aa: CASSTPPGQEYSNQPQHF

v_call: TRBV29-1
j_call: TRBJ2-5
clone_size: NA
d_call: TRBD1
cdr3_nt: TGCAGCGTTTCGGACAGGGGGCTGAAGACCCAGTACTTC
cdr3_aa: CSVSDRGLKTQYF

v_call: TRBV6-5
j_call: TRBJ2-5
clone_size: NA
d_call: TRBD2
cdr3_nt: TGTGCCGGGGGGGAGCGTGGGGAGACCCAGTACTTC
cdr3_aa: CAGGERGETQYF

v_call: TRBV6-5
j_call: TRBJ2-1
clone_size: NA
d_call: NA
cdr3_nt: TGTGCCAGCAGTTATAGCGTCTCCTACAATGAGCAGTTCTTC
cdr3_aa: CASSYSVSYNEQFF

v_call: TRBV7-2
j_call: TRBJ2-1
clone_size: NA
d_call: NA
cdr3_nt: TGTGCCAGCAGCTCCAACACCGTCACCTACAATGAGCAGTTCTTC
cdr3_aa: CASSSNTVTYNEQFF

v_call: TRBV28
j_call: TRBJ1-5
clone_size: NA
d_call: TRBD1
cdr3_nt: TGTGCCAGCAGTTTATCAGGGGGCGCACAGCCCCAGCATTTT
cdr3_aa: CASSLSGGAQPQHF

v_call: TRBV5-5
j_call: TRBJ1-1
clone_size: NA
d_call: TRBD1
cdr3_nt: TGTGCCAGCAGCTTGGGGCCGGACAGGGTCAACACTGAAGCTTTCTTT
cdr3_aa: CASSLGPDRVNTEAFF

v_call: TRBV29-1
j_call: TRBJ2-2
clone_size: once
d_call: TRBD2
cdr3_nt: TGCAGCGTTTTAATTAGCGGGAGGGGACCGAACACCGGGGAGCTGTTTTTT
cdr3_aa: CSVLISGRGPNTGELFF

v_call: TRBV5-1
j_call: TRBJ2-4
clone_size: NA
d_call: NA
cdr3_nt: TGCGCCAGTCGACAGTTCGGCGGAGACATTCAGTACTTC
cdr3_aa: CASRQFGGDIQYF

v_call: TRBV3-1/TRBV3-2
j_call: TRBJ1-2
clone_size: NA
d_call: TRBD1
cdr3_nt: TGTGCCAGCAGCCCTCAGGACAGGAACTATGGCTACACCTTC
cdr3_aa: CASSPQDRNYGYTF

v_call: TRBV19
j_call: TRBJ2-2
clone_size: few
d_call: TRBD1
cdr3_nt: TGTGCCAGTGCCGGGACAGGGAACACCGGGGAGCTGTTTTTT
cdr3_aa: CASAGTGNTGELFF

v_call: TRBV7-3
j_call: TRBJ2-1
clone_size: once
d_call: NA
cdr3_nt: TGTGCCAGCAGCATCGGACAGAGTAATGAGCAGTTCTTC
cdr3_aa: CASSIGQSNEQFF

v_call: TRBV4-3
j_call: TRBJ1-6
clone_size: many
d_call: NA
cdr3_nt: TGCGCCAGCAGCCAAGACGTGGGGGGTAATTCACCCCTCCACTTT
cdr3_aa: CASSQDVGGNSPLHF

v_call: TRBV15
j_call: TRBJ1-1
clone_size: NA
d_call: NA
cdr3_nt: TGTGCCACCAGCAGAGATCTACAGGAATCGGACACTGAAGCTTTCTTT
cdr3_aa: CATSRDLQESDTEAFF

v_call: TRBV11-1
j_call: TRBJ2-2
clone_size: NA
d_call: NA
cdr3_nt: TGTGCCAGCAGGAGGGGGGGGCCAGGCACCGGGGAGCTGTTTTTT
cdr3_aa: CASRRGGPGTGELFF

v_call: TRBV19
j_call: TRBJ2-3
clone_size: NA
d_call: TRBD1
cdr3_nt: TGTGCCAGTAATGCGGGACAGGGGGCGACAGATACGCAGTATTTT
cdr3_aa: CASNAGQGATDTQYF

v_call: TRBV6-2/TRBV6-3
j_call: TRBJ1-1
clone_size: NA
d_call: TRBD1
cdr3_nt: TGTGCCAGCAGTTACCCAAGGACAGGCCTGGACACTGAAGCTTTCTTT
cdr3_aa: CASSYPRTGLDTEAFF

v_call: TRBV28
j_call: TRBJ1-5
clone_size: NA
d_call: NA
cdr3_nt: TGTGCCAGCGCTGGCAGGGGACGGCAGCCCCAGCATTTT
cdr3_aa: CASAGRGRQPQHF

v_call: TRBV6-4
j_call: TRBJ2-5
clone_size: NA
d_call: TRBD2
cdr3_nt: TGTGCCAGCAGTGACTGGGGTAGCGGGGGTCAAGAGACCCAGTACTTC
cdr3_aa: CASSDWGSGGQETQYF

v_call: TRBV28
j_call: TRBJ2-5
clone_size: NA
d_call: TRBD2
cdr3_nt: TGTGCCAGCAGTCCCCTTAGCGGGAAGAGCCAAGAGACCCAGTACTTC
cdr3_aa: CASSPLSGKSQETQYF

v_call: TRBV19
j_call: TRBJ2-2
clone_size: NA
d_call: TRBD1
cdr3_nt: TGTGCCAGTAGTTTCAAGGACAGGGGGCTCGACACCGGGGAGCTGTTTTTT
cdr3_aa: CASSFKDRGLDTGELFF

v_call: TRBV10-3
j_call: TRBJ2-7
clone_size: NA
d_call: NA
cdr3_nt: TGTGCCATCAGTGAGGACACCTACGAGCAGTACTTC
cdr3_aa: CAISEDTYEQYF

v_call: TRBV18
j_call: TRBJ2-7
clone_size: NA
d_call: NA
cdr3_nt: TGTGCCAGCTCACCCCTCGGGTCGACTGGAGAGCAGTACTTC
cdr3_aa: CASSPLGSTGEQYF

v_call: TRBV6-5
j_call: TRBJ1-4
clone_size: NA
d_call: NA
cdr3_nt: TGTGCCAGCAGTTACGAGGGCGGGAGGCTGTTTTTT
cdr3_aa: CASSYEGGRLFF

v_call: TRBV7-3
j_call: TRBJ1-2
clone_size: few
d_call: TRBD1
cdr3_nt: TGTGCCAGCAGCTTAACGGGACAGGGGGCGGTTGGCTACACCTTC
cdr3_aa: CASSLTGQGAVGYTF

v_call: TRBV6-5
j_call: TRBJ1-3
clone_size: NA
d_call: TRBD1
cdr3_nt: TGTGCCAGCCGGACAGGGGGAGGAAACACCATATATTTT
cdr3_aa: CASRTGGGNTIYF

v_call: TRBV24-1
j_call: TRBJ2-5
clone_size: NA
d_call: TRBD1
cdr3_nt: TGTGCCACCAGTGATCCTGGGACAGGGAAAGAGACCCAGTACTTC
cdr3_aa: CATSDPGTGKETQYF